This record looks at one TCR beta chain sequence and its context. For each CDR3 protein, TCRdb gives one entry from its re-call of the 5' RACE reads, without DNA. The listing contains roughly 180,000 distinct CDR3 sequences. The germline V gene has CDR1 KGHDR and CDR2 SFDVKD. This CDR3 spans 15 amino acids. This entry belongs to a study of T cells expressing NK-cell markers. The sequence was collected from a woman between 18 and 70 years old in good health. The chain carries TRBV24-1 and TRBJ2-3; TCRdb's D call, TRBD2, is unchecked because there is no DNA. Specimen: blood T cells: a sorted CD56 or NKG2C T cell subset, CD4+ or CD8+ T cells, or bulk PBMC T cells (not recorded which). The CDR3 spells CATSERDLSTDTQYF.